The 21 T cell receptor beta chains below all came from one sample that was sequenced in a study of blood T cell repertoires in COVID-19. Profiled with immunoSEQ multiplex PCR; TCRdb holds only in-frame clones, not every one. The table shows about 47,000 clones, with approximately 78% occurring only once. Specimen: peripheral blood. The origin of the receptors is a human donor with acute or convalescent COVID-19. The donor label of this sample is uncertain.

The V call is TRBV7-2, the J call TRBJ2-1; 12 bases are a match to TRBD2. Germline CDR1 is SGHTA and CDR2 is FQGNSA. V shed 2 bases and J 8 bases; nucleotides not matched to a gene: 7. CDR3 length: 16 residues. The CDR3 here is CASSLRLAGAGDEQFF. The CDR3 bases are TGTGCCAGCAGCTTACGACTAGCGGGAGCAGGGGATGAGCAGTTCTTC.

The chain employs TRBV5-1 and TRBJ2-7; TRBD2 matches 7 bases. This CDR3 is built from 15 residues. Trimming removed 4 bases from V and 0 bases from J; junction bases left unmatched: 7. The germline CDR1 and CDR2 sequences are SGHRS and YFSETQ. CDR3 amino acids: CASSKTSDSSYEQYF. CDR3 in DNA: TGCGCCAGCAGCAAAACTAGCGACAGCTCCTACGAGCAGTACTTC.

The rearrangement links TRBV6-2 or TRBV6-3 to TRBJ2-1; 10 bases match TRBD2. Germline CDR1 MNHEY, CDR2 SVGEGT. There are 16 residues in the CDR3. Unmatched junction bases numbered 11, after V lost 2 bases and J lost 10 bases. The CDR3 region has the DNA TGTGCCAGCAGTTACCCCAAAGCGGGGGGGCTCGGGGAGCAGTTCTTC. Residues: CASSYPKAGGLGEQFF.

The chain is built from TRBV19 and TRBJ2-7, with TRBD2 matching over 12 bases. Germline V CDR1 and CDR2: LNHDA, SQIVND (reference sequence). V shed 3 bases and J 4 bases; nucleotides not matched to a gene: 4. There are 15 residues in the CDR3. CDR3 amino acids: CASSILAGGPYEQYF. CDR3 nucleotides: TGTGCCAGTAGTATCCTAGCGGGGGGGCCGTACGAGCAGTACTTC.

V is TRBV7-2 and J is TRBJ2-7, with a weak D call TRBD1 (6 bases). Germline lookup yields CDR1 SGHTA and CDR2 FQGNSA. Trimming cost V 5 bases and J 2 bases, with 10 bases left between them. The CDR3 runs to 13 residues. The CDR3 nucleotides read TGTGCCAGCAGCCTGGACAGAGCCTACGAGCAGTACTTC. This translates into CASSLDRAYEQYF.

Concerning this clone: One end of the junction does not line up with germline, which may come from a read error. The J gene is TRBJ2-7, the V gene TRBV5-4, with a tentative D call TRBD2 (6 bases). The CDR3 length is 12 residues. Germline V gene data show CDR1 as SGHNT and CDR2 as YYREEE (reference sequence). The CDR3 here is CASSLVGGTANF. For the CDR3, the DNA is TGTGCCAGCAGCTTGGTCGGTGGGACTGCCAATTTC.

This chain links TRBV4-3 with TRBJ1-3; tentative D call: TRBD1 (5 bases). With 0 bases removed from V and 0 bases from J, the gap between germline ends came to 15 bases. Germline assignment: CDR1 LGHNA and CDR2 YSLEER. The CDR3 is made up of 18 amino acids. CDR3 residues: CASSQDPQGPVSGNTIYF. The CDR3 region has the DNA TGCGCCAGCAGCCAAGATCCTCAGGGCCCCGTCTCTGGAAACACCATATATTTT.

V usage is TRBV6-1 and J usage is TRBJ1-2, with D maybe TRBD1 (6 bases). The CDR3 totals 14 residues. Trimming stripped 3 bases from V and 2 bases from J, with 10 bases between. Per the germline V gene, CDR1 is MNHNS and CDR2 is SASEGT. This CDR3 is CASSDIQGNYGYTF. The CDR3 region has the DNA TGTGCCAGCAGTGATATACAGGGCAACTATGGCTACACCTTC.

In this sample, this clone turned up a few times. V is TRBV7-2 and J is TRBJ1-2, with a tentative D call TRBD1 (6 bases). CDR3 size: 14 residues. V lost 4 bases and J lost 4, with 13 bases in between. CDR1 and CDR2 from the germline V gene are SGHTA and FQGNSA. This CDR3 reads CASSSQGPSYGYTF. In DNA form, the CDR3 reads TGTGCCAGCAGCTCTCAGGGGCCCAGCTATGGCTACACCTTC.

The chain is built from TRBV12-5 and TRBJ2-1; 8 bases line up with TRBD1. The CDR3 sequence is 16 residues long. Per germline, CDR1 LGHNT and CDR2 FRNRAP. V lost 4 bases, J lost 7 bases, and 12 bases stayed unmatched. The DNA of the CDR3 is TGTGCTAGTGGTTCTGGTACGGGACAGGCGAAAAATGAGCAGTTCTTC. This translates into CASGSGTGQAKNEQFF.

The chain joins TRBV11-3 to TRBJ2-3; 7 bases are a match to TRBD2. In germline, CDR1 is SGHNT, CDR2 YENEEA. After removal of 2 bases from V and 1 base from J, the junction contained 6 bases not matched to a gene. The CDR3 is made up of 16 amino acids. This chain's CDR3 is CASSLMGGGRTDTQYF. In DNA, the CDR3 is TGTGCCAGCAGCTTAATGGGCGGGGGACGCACAGATACGCAGTATTTT.

This chain uses TRBV7-2 with TRBJ2-7; 7 bases align to TRBD1. The CDR3 has 13 amino acids. The germline CDR1 and CDR2 sequences are SGHTA and FQGNSA. Trimming removed 5 bases from V and 4 bases from J; junction bases left unmatched: 5. The CDR3 is CASSRDSIYEQYF. The CDR3 nucleotides read TGTGCCAGCAGCCGGGACAGCATTTACGAGCAGTACTTC.

This clone has only a few counts. The V call is TRBV5-1, the J call TRBJ1-3; 9 bases match TRBD1. J lost 4 bases, V lost 0 bases, and 5 bases had no gene match. Germline V gene lookup returns CDR1 SGHRS and CDR2 YFSETQ. This CDR3 comprises 16 residues. The CDR3 region is CASSLDGQGSGNTIYF. The CDR3 DNA reads as TGCGCCAGCAGCTTGGACGGACAGGGGTCGGGAAACACCATATATTTT.

This clone was recorded only once. The chain combines TRBV10-3 with TRBJ2-7, with TRBD2 as a possible D gene (5 bases). Looked up from germline, CDR1 is ENHRY and CDR2 is SYGVKD. Trimming removed 2 bases from V and 3 bases from J, with 14 bases in between. This CDR3 comprises 15 residues. The CDR3 sequence: CAISETNSGSYEQYF. The CDR3 DNA reads TGTGCCATCAGTGAGACGAACTCGGGGAGCTACGAGCAGTACTTC.

This chain uses TRBV6-1 with TRBJ1-6, with a weak D call TRBD1 (5 bases). Trimming removed 4 bases from V and 0 bases from J, with 13 bases in between. Germline assignment: CDR1 MNHNS and CDR2 SASEGT. CDR3 length equals 17 residues. The CDR3 bases are TGTGCCAGCAGTGGACAGAGGCCCAGCTCCTATAATTCACCCCTCCACTTT. Its translation: CASSGQRPSSYNSPLHF.

The V call is TRBV11-2, the J call TRBJ2-1; TRBD2 matches at 10 bases. CDR3 length: 19 residues. The V gene's germline CDR1 is SGHAT and CDR2 FQNNGV. V lost 0 bases to trimming and J lost 3 bases; unmatched junction nucleotides: 11. CDR3 nucleotide sequence: TGTGCCAGCAGCTTAGATCTCGGGCTAGCGGGGGCCTACTACAATGAGCAGTTCTTC. It encodes CASSLDLGLAGAYYNEQFF.

The rearrangement uses TRBV5-6 and TRBJ2-1; tentative D call: TRBD2 (6 bases). Trimming left V 5 bases short and J 0 bases short, with 15 bases between. The CDR3 sequence is 16 residues long. The germline V gene encodes CDR1 SGHDT and CDR2 YYEEEE. The CDR3 sequence is CASSYRGTHSYNEQFF. CDR3 bases: TGTGCCAGCAGTTACCGGGGGACTCACTCCTACAATGAGCAGTTCTTC.

This clone has a single count. The rearrangement uses TRBV11-2 and TRBJ1-2, with TRBD1 identical over 9 bases. Germline V CDR1 and CDR2: SGHAT, FQNNGV. The CDR3 runs 15 residues. J gave up 4 bases and V 5 bases, and 8 bases lay outside the gene matches. The CDR3 spells CASSRTGGGIYGYTF. For the CDR3, the DNA is TGTGCCAGCAGCCGTACAGGGGGCGGGATCTATGGCTACACCTTC.

This chain uses TRBV4-1 with TRBJ1-2; possibly TRBD1 for D (5 bases). Germline values: CDR1 MGHRA, CDR2 YSYEKL. V lost 0 bases and J 2 bases, leaving 10 bases between the germline ends. The CDR3 contains 15 residues. The CDR3 is CASSQDDRKNYGYTF. The CDR3, as DNA: TGCGCCAGCAGCCAAGATGACAGAAAGAACTATGGCTACACCTTC.

The rearrangement links TRBV11-3 to TRBJ2-2; D not certain. V lost 7 bases to trimming and J lost 2 bases, with 11 bases between them. The CDR3 consists of 14 residues. Germline CDR1 is SGHNT and CDR2 is YENEEA. The CDR3 protein is CASKIHENTGELFF. In DNA, the CDR3 is TGTGCCAGCAAGATACACGAAAACACCGGGGAGCTGTTTTTT.

The CDR3 loop reads CASSLLKGELFF. Here the CDR3 DNA reads TGTGCCAGCAGTTTACTTAAAGGGGAGCTGTTTTTT. The chain is built from TRBV12-3 or TRBV12-4 and TRBJ2-2, with D unresolved. Deletions cut 2 bases from V and 8 bases from J, with 6 bases between. The CDR3 is made up of 12 amino acids.